This TCR beta chain was identified in a study of blood T cell repertoires in COVID-19 (dated by TCRdb to about 2020). With respect to the entire study: The collaborator samples originated in the United States, Italy and Spain and spanned the acute and convalescent phases of COVID-19. The prospective study material was composed of cDNA or gDNA derived from T cells, B-cell-depleted T cells, or PBMCs. Deeply sampled blood TCRbeta repertoires from subjects exposed to, actively infected with, or recovered from COVID-19 were included in the dataset. A freely available public database, intended as a resource for researchers studying the immune response to SARS-CoV-2, is where the repertoires were released. Samples came from the ongoing ImmuneRACE study (first 160 participants) plus 1,254 subjects from 6 global collaborators. A de-identified subject ID, COVID-19 status, age in years and sex were almost always included in the sample metadata. Where HLA class I and class II types were available, the types were taken from metadata supplied by the sample provider, not from assay-based typing. General findings and caveats noted by the study authors: How much clinical and demographic metadata was included differed by source and by participant, and the metadata was provided uncurated.

Remarks on this clone: Its antigen remains undetermined. The sample holds no much larger clone one base away, and base qualities are not on file.

TCRbeta CDR3 regions were amplified from genomic DNA by means of the immunoSEQ Assay, a bias-controlled multiplex PCR. Turning to the authors' computational methods: The number of nucleated cells in each sample was estimated from the amplification of reference gene primers within the assay. To quantify the absolute abundance of each unique TCRbeta CDR3 rearrangement, sequence reads were collapsed and filtered. For each sample, productive Simpson clonality was calculated as the square root of Simpson's diversity index over productive rearrangements. Held by TCRdb, this immuneACCESS table contains in-frame sequences only and omits some clones. Under half of the omission traces to an unresolved V gene where checked; the cause of the rest is unknown. That table gives V, J and clone size, and the DNA gave D and trimming. The sample has 330,000 or so clones on record, roughly 90% of them singletons. The ten biggest clones cover roughly 4% of the sample.

From the cysteine up to the phenylalanine, the CDR3 has a length of 13 residues. Here the CDR3 DNA is all that survives: 39 bases in frame from base 1. From V the trimming removes 9 bases and from J it removes 7 bases, while the gene matches leave 4 bases of the junction unaccounted for. The germline V gene supplies CDR1 SNHLY and CDR2 FYNNEI. One collaborating source in Seattle enrolled patients while the patients were actively infected and followed the patients over time throughout the course of disease. The collaborating institutions used their own protocols to collect whole blood in K2EDTA tubes. For TCRbeta analysis, collaborator samples were shipped as frozen whole blood, as isolated PBMCs, or as DNA extracted from either sample type.

Input material: peripheral blood. This TCR derives from a woman aged 60-75 years with COVID-19, enrolled during active disease. In this chain, TRBV2 is recombined with TRBJ1-4; 11 bases in the junction line up with TRBD1. The CDR3 loop reads CASQGTGGEKLFF. At the DNA level, the sequence is TGTGCCAGTCAAGGGACAGGGGGTGAAAAACTGTTTTTT.